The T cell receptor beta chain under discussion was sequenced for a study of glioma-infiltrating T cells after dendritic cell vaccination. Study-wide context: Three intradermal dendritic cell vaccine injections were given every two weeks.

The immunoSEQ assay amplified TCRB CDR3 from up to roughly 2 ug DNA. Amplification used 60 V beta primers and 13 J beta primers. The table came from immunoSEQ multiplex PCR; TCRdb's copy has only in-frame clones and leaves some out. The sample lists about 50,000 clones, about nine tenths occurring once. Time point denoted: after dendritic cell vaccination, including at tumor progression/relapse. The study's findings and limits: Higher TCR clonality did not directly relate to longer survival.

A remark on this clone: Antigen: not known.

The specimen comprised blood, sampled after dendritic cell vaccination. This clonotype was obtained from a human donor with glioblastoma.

Here the CDR3 DNA reads TGTGCCAGCCGCAGAGGGCGGGTTAGCTACAATGAGCAGTTCTTC. Encoded protein: CASRRGRVSYNEQFF. The V gene is TRBV7-8, the J gene TRBJ2-1; D perhaps matches TRBD2 (5 bases). The CDR3 has 15 amino acids. Per the germline V gene, CDR1 is SGHVS and CDR2 is FQNEAQ. Trimming took off 8 bases at V and 3 bases at J, with 17 bases between the two ends.